The rows below give T cell receptor beta chains drawn from one sample of a study of cytomegalovirus exposure and HLA in healthy donors. Clones were read by immunoSEQ multiplex PCR, and TCRdb kept only the in-frame ones, dropping some. The sample consists of some 110,000 clones, 75% to 90% of them appearing once. Sequencing was done on a sample of PBMCs. These receptor sequences come from a man aged 30-40 years in good health and CMV-seropositive. The CDR3 runs from the conserved cysteine through the conserved F or W. D genes are given only for firm matches. For some rows the clone size is stated as once, few or many, or as a class when expanded; others skip it.

abundance: -
v_gene: TRBV6-1
j_gene: TRBJ1-5
d_gene: TRBD1
CDR3nt: TGTGCCAGCAAGGAGGGGACAGGGTACAATCAGCCCCAGCATTTT
CDR3aa: CASKEGTGYNQPQHF

abundance: -
v_gene: TRBV19
j_gene: TRBJ1-2
d_gene: TRBD1
CDR3nt: TGTGCCAGTAGTATGGGTAAACAGGGGGCTTCCCTCTATGGCTACACCTTC
CDR3aa: CASSMGKQGASLYGYTF

abundance: -
v_gene: TRBV7-8
j_gene: TRBJ2-3
d_gene: -
CDR3nt: TGTGCCAGCAGCCCCGGGGTAACAGATACGCAGTATTTT
CDR3aa: CASSPGVTDTQYF

abundance: once
v_gene: TRBV25-1
j_gene: TRBJ1-2
d_gene: TRBD1
CDR3nt: TGTGCCAGCAGTGATATGGGACAGGGAGGGGGGAACTATGGCTACACCTTC
CDR3aa: CASSDMGQGGGNYGYTF

abundance: few
v_gene: TRBV5-1
j_gene: TRBJ2-2
d_gene: TRBD2
CDR3nt: TGCGCCAGCCGATTGCAGACTAGCGGGGGGGCCCGAACCGGGGAGCTGTTTTTT
CDR3aa: CASRLQTSGGARTGELFF

abundance: -
v_gene: TRBV27
j_gene: TRBJ2-3
d_gene: -
CDR3nt: TGTGCCAGCAGCTCAGGGATAGATACGCAGTATTTT
CDR3aa: CASSSGIDTQYF

abundance: -
v_gene: TRBV27
j_gene: TRBJ2-3
d_gene: -
CDR3nt: TGTGCCAGCAGTTCCGACTCCTCCCATACGCAGTATTTT
CDR3aa: CASSSDSSHTQYF

abundance: -
v_gene: TRBV7-2
j_gene: TRBJ2-2
d_gene: TRBD2
CDR3nt: TGTGCCAGCAGCTTAAACGGGGGGTGGAACACCGGGGAGCTGTTTTTT
CDR3aa: CASSLNGGWNTGELFF

abundance: -
v_gene: TRBV6-5
j_gene: TRBJ2-7
d_gene: -
CDR3nt: TGTGCCAGCAGTTACGGGCGGGGACCCTACGAGCAGTACTTC
CDR3aa: CASSYGRGPYEQYF

abundance: -
v_gene: TRBV6-4
j_gene: TRBJ1-4
d_gene: -
CDR3nt: TGTGCCAGCAGTGATAAAGCAGGGGAGAATGAAAAACTGTTTTTT
CDR3aa: CASSDKAGENEKLFF

abundance: -
v_gene: TRBV27
j_gene: TRBJ1-6
d_gene: TRBD1
CDR3nt: TGTGCCAGCACCCTCCATTGGGGACAGGGCTCCTATAATTCACCCCTCCACTTT
CDR3aa: CASTLHWGQGSYNSPLHF

abundance: few
v_gene: TRBV5-1
j_gene: TRBJ1-3
d_gene: -
CDR3nt: TGCGCCAGCAGCTCCTCCGGCTCTGGAAACACCATATATTTT
CDR3aa: CASSSSGSGNTIYF

abundance: -
v_gene: TRBV18
j_gene: TRBJ2-2
d_gene: TRBD2
CDR3nt: TGTGCCAGCTCACCAAGTTTCGGGACTAGCCGCCCCGGGGAGCTGTTTTTT
CDR3aa: CASSPSFGTSRPGELFF

abundance: -
v_gene: TRBV5-1
j_gene: TRBJ1-2
d_gene: TRBD1
CDR3nt: TGCGCCAGCAGACCCGGGACAGGGACTTATACTAACTATGGCTACACCTTC
CDR3aa: CASRPGTGTYTNYGYTF

abundance: -
v_gene: TRBV5-1
j_gene: TRBJ2-2
d_gene: TRBD2
CDR3nt: TGCGCCAGCAGCCCGGCGCCTAGCGGGGGGTTACAGCTGTTTTTT
CDR3aa: CASSPAPSGGLQLFF

abundance: few
v_gene: TRBV4-3
j_gene: TRBJ1-1
d_gene: -
CDR3nt: TGCGCCAGCAGCCAAGCAGGGGCTGAATTCGAAGCTTTCTTT
CDR3aa: CASSQAGAEFEAFF

abundance: -
v_gene: TRBV5-6
j_gene: TRBJ1-5
d_gene: TRBD1
CDR3nt: TGTGCCAGCAGCAAAGGACAGGGTAGCAATCAGCCCCAGCATTTT
CDR3aa: CASSKGQGSNQPQHF

abundance: -
v_gene: TRBV2
j_gene: TRBJ1-4
d_gene: -
CDR3nt: TGTGCCAGCAGTGAAGGTGGCAGGGGAGTGGTGGGTGAAAAACTGTTTTTT
CDR3aa: CASSEGGRGVVGEKLFF

abundance: -
v_gene: TRBV19
j_gene: TRBJ2-5
d_gene: -
CDR3nt: TGTGCCAGTAGTCCAGGGGAAGAGACCCAGTACTTC
CDR3aa: CASSPGEETQYF

abundance: -
v_gene: TRBV28
j_gene: TRBJ1-2
d_gene: TRBD1
CDR3nt: TGTGCCAGCAGATTGACAGGGACGGCCGGTGGCTACACCTTC
CDR3aa: CASRLTGTAGGYTF

abundance: -
v_gene: TRBV7-9
j_gene: TRBJ2-7
d_gene: -
CDR3nt: TGTGCCAGCAGCTTAGGCCCAGGGGGGAACGAGCAGTACTTC
CDR3aa: CASSLGPGGNEQYF

abundance: -
v_gene: TRBV21-1
j_gene: TRBJ2-1
d_gene: -
CDR3nt: TGTGCCAGCAGCTACGGCCCCCGCGAAGGGGTGTACAATGAGCAGTTCTTC
CDR3aa: CASSYGPREGVYNEQFF

abundance: -
v_gene: TRBV4-1
j_gene: TRBJ1-4
d_gene: TRBD1
CDR3nt: TGCGCCAGCAGCCAAGAGGCGGGCAGGGGGCTTTCTAATGAAAAACTGTTTTTT
CDR3aa: CASSQEAGRGLSNEKLFF

abundance: -
v_gene: TRBV30
j_gene: TRBJ1-5
d_gene: -
CDR3nt: TGTGCCTGGAGTAAAGGGGTCGGTCAGCCCCAGCATTTT
CDR3aa: CAWSKGVGQPQHF

abundance: once
v_gene: TRBV19
j_gene: TRBJ1-3
d_gene: -
CDR3nt: TGTGCCAGTAGTATAGGTCGGGGGGCCTCTGGAAACACCATATATTTT
CDR3aa: CASSIGRGASGNTIYF

abundance: -
v_gene: TRBV7-2
j_gene: TRBJ2-1
d_gene: TRBD2
CDR3nt: TGTGCCAGCAGCCCTCGGGTAGCGGGTTCATACAATGAGCAGTTCTTC
CDR3aa: CASSPRVAGSYNEQFF

abundance: -
v_gene: TRBV4-3
j_gene: TRBJ2-1
d_gene: TRBD2
CDR3nt: TGCGCCAGCAGCCAGGTAGGGACTAGCGGGTTTACGAGCTCCTACAATGAGCAGTTCTTC
CDR3aa: CASSQVGTSGFTSSYNEQFF